This entry features one T cell receptor beta chain sequence. TCRdb's copy holds only in-frame clones and misses some; the assay was immunoSEQ multiplex PCR. The sample yields 150,000 or so clones, less than 90% seen once. This specimen comes from a study of blood T cell repertoires in COVID-19. Cohort 3 recovery required two negative PCRs, clearance, or symptom resolution. The J segment lost 3 bases and the V segment lost 5 bases, leaving 10 bases of the junction unmatched. The CDR3 spans 16 residues. Germline CDR1 is SGHTA and CDR2 is FQGNSA. The sequencing sample was made of PBMCs or T cells enriched from blood (not recorded which). This clonotype originated in a woman aged 45-65 years who had recovered from COVID-19. This chain links TRBV7-2 with TRBJ2-3, with TRBD2 matching over 8 bases. The CDR3 region has the DNA TGTGCCAGCAGCCTCGGGGGGGCCCGTATGACAGATACGCAGTATTTT. Amino acid sequence: CASSLGGARMTDTQYF.